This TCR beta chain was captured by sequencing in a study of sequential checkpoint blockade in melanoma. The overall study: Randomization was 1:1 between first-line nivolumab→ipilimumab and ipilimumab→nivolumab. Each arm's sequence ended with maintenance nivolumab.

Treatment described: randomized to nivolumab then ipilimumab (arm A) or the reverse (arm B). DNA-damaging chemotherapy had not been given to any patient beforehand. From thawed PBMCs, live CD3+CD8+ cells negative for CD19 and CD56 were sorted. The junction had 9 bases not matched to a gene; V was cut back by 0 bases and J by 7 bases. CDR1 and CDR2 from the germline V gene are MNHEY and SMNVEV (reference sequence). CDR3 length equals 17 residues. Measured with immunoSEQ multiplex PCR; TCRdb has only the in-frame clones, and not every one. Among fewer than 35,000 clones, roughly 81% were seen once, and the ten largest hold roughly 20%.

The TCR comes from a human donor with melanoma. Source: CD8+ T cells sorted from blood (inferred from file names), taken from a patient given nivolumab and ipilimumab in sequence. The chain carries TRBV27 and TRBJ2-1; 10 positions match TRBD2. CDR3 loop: CASSLSWLAGAGNEQFF. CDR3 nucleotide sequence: TGTGCCAGCAGTTTATCGTGGCTAGCGGGAGCGGGGAATGAGCAGTTCTTC.